This T cell receptor (beta chain) came from a study of human T cells and chemical hapten exposure. Study-wide results and caveats: In the PT1 data, expanded TCR counts showed a positive correlation with patch test score.

Each CDR3 protein gets one entry after TCRdb re-called the RACE reads with MiXCR. The repertoire includes 180,000 or so distinct CDR3 sequences, about 22% of them detected once, and over 2% sits in the top ten. As to this clonotype: Its antigen is unidentified.

Time point meaning: patch test 3, about 24 weeks after DPC sensitization. Treatment given: therapeutic diphenylcyclopropenone sensitization with weekly scalp DPC. The CDR3 covers 15 residues. J was trimmed by 9 bases and V by 1 base; bases with no gene match: 12. CDR1 and CDR2 from the germline V gene are MGHRA and YSYEKL. The gene calls are TRBV4-1 and TRBJ2-7, with TRBD2 matching 7 bases. This sequence originates from a woman aged 40-49 years with alopecia areata. Some clones in this sample may be carry-over from other donors' samples. The input for sequencing was whole blood, taken in connection with sensitization to the hapten diphenylcyclopropenone (DPC). For the CDR3, the DNA is TGCGCCAGCAGCCAAGTCTGGCCTAGCGGAAGTATGCAGTACTTC. Encoded protein: CASSQVWPSGSMQYF.